These T cell receptor beta chains were read from a single sample in a study of CD8 T cells in ankylosing spondylitis. TCRdb re-called the 5' RACE reads through MiXCR, storing one row per CDR3 protein. The sample has under 450,000 distinct CDR3 sequences; roughly 22% are singletons. Sample: blood, either unsorted or a sorted T cell fraction (not recorded which). These receptors were taken from a male donor with ankylosing spondylitis or in good health (not recorded which). CDR3s include the opening cysteine and the closing phenylalanine or tryptophan. Fields, in order: clone size, V gene, D gene, J gene, CDR3 protein, CDR3 DNA. The D gene is left open where the match is weak. The listing skips clone size in some rows; elsewhere it reads once, few, many or a size class.

size: once; V: TRBV20-1; D: .; J: TRBJ2-2; CDR3: CSAAQENTGELFF; DNA: TGCAGTGCGGCCCAGGAGAACACCGGGGAGCTGTTTTTT
size: few; V: TRBV5-4; D: TRBD2; J: TRBJ2-5; CDR3: CASRLAGGGQETQYF; DNA: TGTGCCAGCCGGCTAGCGGGGGGAGGACAAGAGACCCAGTACTTC
size: .; V: TRBV4-1; D: TRBD2; J: TRBJ2-1; CDR3: CASSRVLAGGPNEQFF; DNA: TGCGCCAGCAGCCGTGTCCTAGCGGGGGGGCCTAATGAGCAGTTCTTC
size: .; V: TRBV9; D: .; J: TRBJ2-1; CDR3: CASSVSGTSTDEQFF; DNA: TGTGCCAGCAGCGTATCAGGGACGTCTACAGATGAGCAGTTCTTC
size: .; V: TRBV4-1; D: TRBD1; J: TRBJ1-1; CDR3: CASSQVIGQGAEAFF; DNA: TGCGCCAGCAGCCAAGTTATCGGGCAGGGGGCTGAAGCTTTCTTT
size: .; V: TRBV20-1; D: TRBD2; J: TRBJ2-1; CDR3: CSARDPDTGRDNEQFF; DNA: TGCAGTGCTAGAGATCCGGACACCGGGAGGGACAATGAGCAGTTCTTC
size: .; V: TRBV4-1; D: .; J: TRBJ2-2; CDR3: CASSHTGTAGELFF; DNA: TGCGCCAGCAGCCACACAGGGACGGCCGGGGAGCTGTTTTTT
size: few; V: TRBV12-3/TRBV12-4; D: .; J: TRBJ2-7; CDR3: CASSIDGSSYEQYF; DNA: TGTGCCAGCAGTATAGACGGTAGCTCCTACGAGCAGTACTTC
size: few; V: TRBV28; D: .; J: TRBJ2-5; CDR3: CASSLAQRQERAQETQYF; DNA: TGTGCCAGCAGTTTAGCCCAAAGACAGGAAAGAGCCCAAGAGACCCAGTACTTC
size: .; V: TRBV12-3/TRBV12-4; D: TRBD1; J: TRBJ2-7; CDR3: CASSLGTGVHEQYF; DNA: TGTGCCAGCAGTTTAGGGACAGGGGTACACGAGCAGTACTTC
size: .; V: TRBV4-1; D: .; J: TRBJ2-5; CDR3: CASSQPRGETQYF; DNA: TGCGCCAGCAGCCAACCCAGGGGTGAGACCCAGTACTTC
size: .; V: TRBV12-3/TRBV12-4; D: .; J: TRBJ1-1; CDR3: CASSFGVGSSEAFF; DNA: TGTGCCAGCAGTTTCGGGGTGGGGAGTTCGGAAGCTTTCTTT
size: many; V: TRBV9; D: .; J: TRBJ2-7; CDR3: CASSPPTNHYEQYF; DNA: TGTGCCAGCAGCCCTCCGACAAATCACTACGAGCAGTACTTC
size: .; V: TRBV25-1; D: TRBD1; J: TRBJ2-7; CDR3: CASSDGTDYYEQYF; DNA: TGTGCCAGCAGTGATGGGACAGATTACTACGAGCAGTACTTC
size: few; V: TRBV12-3/TRBV12-4; D: .; J: TRBJ1-1; CDR3: CASSLTEAFF; DNA: TGTGCCAGCAGTTTAACTGAAGCTTTCTTT
size: .; V: TRBV7-9; D: TRBD1; J: TRBJ1-1; CDR3: CASREKGANTEAFF; DNA: TGTGCCAGCAGAGAGAAGGGGGCGAACACTGAAGCTTTCTTT
size: few; V: TRBV27; D: .; J: TRBJ2-7; CDR3: CASSFGSGNYEQYF; DNA: TGTGCCAGCAGTTTTGGTTCAGGGAACTACGAGCAGTACTTC
size: many; V: TRBV20-1; D: TRBD1; J: TRBJ2-7; CDR3: CSARDRDRSFYEQYF; DNA: TGCAGTGCTAGAGACCGGGACAGGTCCTTCTACGAGCAGTACTTC
size: .; V: TRBV6-2/TRBV6-3; D: TRBD1; J: TRBJ2-2; CDR3: CASRRPGQGVTGELFF; DNA: TGTGCCAGCAGGAGACCGGGACAGGGGGTCACCGGGGAGCTGTTTTTT
size: many; V: TRBV5-1; D: .; J: TRBJ2-7; CDR3: CASSLNRLRYEQYF; DNA: TGCGCCAGCAGCTTAAACAGGCTTCGCTACGAGCAGTACTTC
size: .; V: TRBV4-1; D: .; J: TRBJ1-4; CDR3: CASSPGRQNEKLFF; DNA: TGCGCCAGCAGCCCCGGACGCCAGAATGAAAAACTGTTTTTT
size: .; V: TRBV5-6; D: .; J: TRBJ1-1; CDR3: CASNPGVGNTEAFF; DNA: TGTGCCAGCAACCCCGGGGTAGGGAACACTGAAGCTTTCTTT
size: many; V: TRBV29-1; D: .; J: TRBJ1-2; CDR3: CSVDSINYGYTF; DNA: TGCAGCGTTGATTCGATAAACTATGGCTACACCTTC
size: few; V: TRBV20-1; D: TRBD1; J: TRBJ1-5; CDR3: CSAPSGTGNQPQHF; DNA: TGCAGTGCTCCCTCCGGGACAGGGAATCAGCCCCAGCATTTT
size: few; V: TRBV12-3/TRBV12-4; D: .; J: TRBJ1-3; CDR3: CASSPTGGAGNTIYF; DNA: TGTGCCAGCAGTCCAACGGGGGGTGCTGGAAACACCATATATTTT
size: .; V: TRBV7-8; D: TRBD1; J: TRBJ2-7; CDR3: CASSPDRTGASYEQYF; DNA: TGTGCCAGCAGCCCGGACCGGACAGGGGCCTCCTACGAGCAGTACTTC
size: few; V: TRBV5-1; D: TRBD1; J: TRBJ2-1; CDR3: CASSLGWDSYNEQFF; DNA: TGCGCCAGCAGCTTGGGATGGGACAGCTACAATGAGCAGTTCTTC
size: .; V: TRBV4-1; D: .; J: TRBJ2-7; CDR3: CASSQDGYGYEQYF; DNA: TGCGCCAGCAGCCAAGATGGTTACGGGTACGAGCAGTACTTC
size: .; V: TRBV12-3/TRBV12-4; D: .; J: TRBJ2-3; CDR3: CASSLRQGGDTQYF; DNA: TGTGCCAGCAGTTTACGGCAGGGCGGCGATACGCAGTATTTT
size: .; V: TRBV12-3/TRBV12-4; D: .; J: TRBJ1-6; CDR3: CASSWGYEDSPLHF; DNA: TGTGCCAGCAGTTGGGGGTATGAGGATTCACCCCTCCACTTT
size: many; V: TRBV29-1; D: .; J: TRBJ1-2; CDR3: CSVSEQGVGYGYTF; DNA: TGCAGCGTTTCAGAACAGGGAGTTGGCTATGGCTACACCTTC
size: .; V: TRBV3-1; D: .; J: TRBJ2-5; CDR3: CASSQVYGRAAQETQYF; DNA: TGTGCCAGCAGCCAAGTTTATGGTCGGGCAGCCCAAGAGACCCAGTACTTC
size: few; V: TRBV9; D: .; J: TRBJ2-2; CDR3: CASSVNPGELFF; DNA: TGTGCCAGCAGCGTTAACCCCGGGGAGCTGTTTTTT
size: many; V: TRBV12-3/TRBV12-4; D: TRBD2; J: TRBJ2-5; CDR3: CASSRTSGGDQETQYF; DNA: TGTGCCAGCAGCCGTACTAGCGGGGGGGACCAAGAGACCCAGTACTTC
size: .; V: TRBV6-5; D: .; J: TRBJ2-7; CDR3: CASSYSSLSYEQYF; DNA: TGTGCCAGCAGTTACTCGTCGTTATCCTACGAGCAGTACTTC
size: few; V: TRBV12-3/TRBV12-4; D: .; J: TRBJ2-7; CDR3: CASSHGRGLAWVEQYF; DNA: TGTGCCAGCAGTCACGGCCGTGGGCTAGCCTGGGTCGAGCAGTACTTC
size: .; V: TRBV4-1; D: TRBD1; J: TRBJ2-7; CDR3: CASSQDRYSSYEQYF; DNA: TGCGCCAGCAGCCAGGACAGGTACAGCTCCTACGAGCAGTACTTC
size: few; V: TRBV15; D: .; J: TRBJ2-1; CDR3: CATSGLKSSYNEQFF; DNA: TGTGCCACCAGCGGACTCAAGAGCTCCTACAATGAGCAGTTCTTC
size: few; V: TRBV29-1; D: TRBD1; J: TRBJ2-7; CDR3: CSVGDRGEAYEQYF; DNA: TGCAGCGTTGGGGACAGGGGGGAGGCCTACGAGCAGTACTTC
size: many; V: TRBV30; D: .; J: TRBJ2-2; CDR3: CAWSPPTDTGELFF; DNA: TGTGCCTGGAGTCCACCGACAGACACCGGGGAGCTGTTTTTT
size: .; V: TRBV6-1; D: .; J: TRBJ2-5; CDR3: CASTSDSVQETQYF; DNA: TGTGCCAGCACCTCGGACAGCGTACAAGAGACCCAGTACTTC
size: few; V: TRBV18; D: TRBD2; J: TRBJ2-1; CDR3: CASSPSAAGGGRNEQFF; DNA: TGTGCCAGCTCACCCTCCGCCGCCGGCGGGGGTAGGAATGAGCAGTTCTTC
size: .; V: TRBV9; D: .; J: TRBJ2-2; CDR3: CASSVTPGSELFF; DNA: TGTGCCAGCAGCGTTACCCCCGGCTCGGAGCTGTTTTTT
size: .; V: TRBV12-3/TRBV12-4; D: .; J: TRBJ2-3; CDR3: CASSFQVGTDTQYF; DNA: TGTGCCAGCAGTTTCCAGGTTGGGACAGATACGCAGTATTTT
size: .; V: TRBV4-1; D: .; J: TRBJ2-7; CDR3: CASSPGWAGSSYEQYF; DNA: TGCGCCAGCAGCCCAGGGTGGGCAGGATCCTCCTACGAGCAGTACTTC
size: .; V: TRBV7-8; D: .; J: TRBJ2-7; CDR3: CASNWDSGEQYF; DNA: TGTGCCAGCAACTGGGACTCCGGCGAGCAGTACTTC
size: .; V: TRBV20-1; D: TRBD1; J: TRBJ2-7; CDR3: CSANPRDRASGSYEQYF; DNA: TGCAGTGCCAACCCGCGGGACAGGGCAAGTGGTTCCTACGAGCAGTACTTC
size: .; V: TRBV7-8; D: TRBD2; J: TRBJ2-1; CDR3: CASSERTSGGLTNEQFF; DNA: TGTGCCAGCAGCGAGAGGACTAGCGGGGGCCTTACCAATGAGCAGTTCTTC